Following are 5 T cell receptor delta chains from one sample sequenced in a study of γδ T cells in repeated Plasmodium falciparum infection. Gammadelta T cells were flow-sorted from PBMC into Vgamma9/Vdelta2+ and Vdelta2-negative populations for bulk analysis. TCRdb reanalyzed the multiplex PCR reads using CATT. The table records around 86,000 delta-chain clones, 1.4% to 1.5% of them present only once. The specimen was gamma-delta T cells from blood. The source is a pool of human donors (malaria-infected and uninfected, not separated).

This clone has only a few counts. The protein that TCRdb holds for this DNA derives from a much larger clone and differs from the translated DNA at residue 8, which likely indicates a read error; the protein shown here is translated from the DNA. V is TRDV3 and J is TRDJ1; TRDD2 is a possible D gene (5 bases). The CDR3 consists of 12 residues. Germline CDR1 is TVYSNPD and CDR2 is GDNSRS (reference sequence). Trimming left V 2 bases short and J 7 bases short, with 14 bases between. The CDR3, as DNA: TGTGCCTTTGAACCCTACGGCGGTAAACTCATCTTT. As protein: CAFEPYGGKLIF.

In this sample, this clone turned up a few times. The TCRdb protein comes from a much larger clone and disagrees with this DNA's translation at residue 18, likely due to a read error; the protein given here is derived from the DNA. The chain combines TRDV1 with TRDJ1; TRDD3 matches at 10 bases. The CDR3 has 19 amino acids. Germline V gene data show CDR1 as TSWWSYY and CDR2 as QGS. The CDR3 spells CALGDPHSYAWGITDKLTF. Here the CDR3 DNA reads TGTGCTCTTGGGGATCCTCACTCCTACGCCTGGGGGATAACCGATAAACTCACCTTT.

In regard to this clone: It is likely a read error: a sequence one base away is far more abundant. The chain combines TRDV1 with TRDJ1, with 13 bases aligning to TRDD3. TCRdb is silent on the J gene; assignment here came from matching the DNA to germline. The germline gives CDR1 TSWWSYY, CDR2 QGS. The V segment lost 7 bases and the J segment 5 bases; nucleotides outside the gene matches: 49. The CDR3 has 29 residues. Here the CDR3 reads CALAIRPAFLRLTIPTVLGDTRGGDKLIF. The DNA for the CDR3 is TGTGCTCTTGCTATAAGACCTGCCTTCCTACGACTTACAATACCCACCGTACTGGGGGATACGCGTGGGGGGGATAAACTCATCTTT.

This clone has a handful of counts. TCRdb pairs this DNA with a much larger clone's protein that differs at residue 16, likely a read error; the protein shown was translated from the DNA. No J gene was named, though the V gene is TRDV1; TRDD3, the table's D call, lacks a check against the DNA. The length of the CDR3 is 17 residues. The germline gives CDR1 TSWWSYY, CDR2 QGS. CDR3 bases: TGTGCTCTTGGGGACGTCCCTGGGGGTTTGTACACCGATAAACTCACCTTT. Its protein is CALGDVPGGLYTDKLTF.

As concerns this clone: This DNA translates differently at residue 3 from the TCRdb protein, which is that of a much larger clone; a read error is likely, and the protein shown is the DNA's own translation. This chain joins TRDV2 and TRDJ2; D possibly corresponds to TRDD3 (6 bases). TCRdb lists no J gene, so it was determined here by aligning the DNA to germline. Germline loops: CDR1 GEAIGNYY, CDR2 EKD. The CDR3 consists of 14 residues. The CDR3 sequence: CAWDTWGPTAQLFF. CDR3 in DNA: TGTGCCTGGGACACATGGGGGCCGACAGCACAACTCTTCTTT.